This T cell receptor beta chain derives from a study of T cell responses to AZD1222 COVID-19 vaccine. Study-wide findings and caveats: Only a handful of AZD1222 recipients, six or seven in all, had baseline seropositivity. Reportedly, nearly half the spike-specific TCRs target unmutated variant regions. A mostly white British donor set with more females was recruited, and clonal diversity was possibly underestimated.

CDR1 MNHEY and CDR2 SMNVEV come from the germline V gene (reference sequence). V lost 3 bases and J lost 3, with 9 bases in between. The CDR3 has 14 amino acids. Points on this clone: Its antigen remains unknown.

Method: immunoSEQ multiplex PCR; TCRdb's copy keeps in-frame clones and lacks some. The sample yields fewer than 130,000 clones, about 92% seen once. The sequence was obtained from an adult in good health. This specimen consisted of peripheral blood, obtained on day 0 of AZD1222 vaccination. The chain combines TRBV27 with TRBJ1-5; perhaps TRBD1 as D (5 bases). The CDR3 region has the DNA TGTGCCAGCAGTTTTTCAGGGAACAATCAGCCCCAGCATTTT. Translated: CASSFSGNNQPQHF.